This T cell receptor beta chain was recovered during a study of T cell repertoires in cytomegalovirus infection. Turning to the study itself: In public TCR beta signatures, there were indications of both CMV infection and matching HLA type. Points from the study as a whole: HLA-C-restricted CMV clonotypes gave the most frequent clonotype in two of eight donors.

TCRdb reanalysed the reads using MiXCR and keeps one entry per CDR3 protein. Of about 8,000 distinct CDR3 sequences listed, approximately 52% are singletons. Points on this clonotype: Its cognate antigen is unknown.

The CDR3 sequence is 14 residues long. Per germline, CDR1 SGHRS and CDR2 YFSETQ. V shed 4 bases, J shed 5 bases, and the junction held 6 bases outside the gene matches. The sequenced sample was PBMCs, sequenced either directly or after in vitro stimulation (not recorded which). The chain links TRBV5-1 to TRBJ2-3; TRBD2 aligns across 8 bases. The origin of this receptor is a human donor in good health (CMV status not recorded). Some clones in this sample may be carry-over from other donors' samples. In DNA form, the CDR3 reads TGCGCCAGCAGCGTCGGGGGGGGCAGAGATACGCAGTATTTT. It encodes CASSVGGGRDTQYF.